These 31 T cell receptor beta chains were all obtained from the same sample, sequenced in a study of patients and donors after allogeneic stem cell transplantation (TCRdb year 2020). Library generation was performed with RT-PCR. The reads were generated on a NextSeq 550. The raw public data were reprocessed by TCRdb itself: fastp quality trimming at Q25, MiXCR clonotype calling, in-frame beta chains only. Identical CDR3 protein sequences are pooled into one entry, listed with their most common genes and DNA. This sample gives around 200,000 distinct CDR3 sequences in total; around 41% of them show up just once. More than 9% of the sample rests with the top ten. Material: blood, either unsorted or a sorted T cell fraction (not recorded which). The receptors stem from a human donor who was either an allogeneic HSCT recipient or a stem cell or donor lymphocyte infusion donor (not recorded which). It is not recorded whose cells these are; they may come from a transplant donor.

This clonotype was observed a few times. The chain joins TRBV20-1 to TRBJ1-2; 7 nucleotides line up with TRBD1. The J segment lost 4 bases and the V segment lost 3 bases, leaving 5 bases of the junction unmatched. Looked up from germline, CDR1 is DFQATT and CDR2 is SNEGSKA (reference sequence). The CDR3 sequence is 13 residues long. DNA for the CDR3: TGCAGTGCTAGGGACAGGTCCCTCTATGGCTACACCTTC. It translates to CSARDRSLYGYTF.

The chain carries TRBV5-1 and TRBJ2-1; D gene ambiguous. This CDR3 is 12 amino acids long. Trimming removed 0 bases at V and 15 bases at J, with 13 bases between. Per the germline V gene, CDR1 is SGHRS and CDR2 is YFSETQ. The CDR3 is CASSLVLSLWFF. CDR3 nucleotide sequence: TGCGCCAGCAGCTTGGTGCTATCCCTCTGGTTCTTC.

CDR3 sequence reads: CASSWGMVNTEAFF. The CDR3 coding sequence is TGTGCCAGCAGTTGGGGCATGGTGAACACTGAAGCTTTCTTT. The V call is TRBV7-9, the J call TRBJ1-1, with D perhaps TRBD1 (5 bases). The CDR3 consists of 14 residues. CDR1 is SEHNR, CDR2 FQNEAQ, per germline (reference sequence). V lost 6 bases, J lost 0 bases, and 11 bases lay in between.

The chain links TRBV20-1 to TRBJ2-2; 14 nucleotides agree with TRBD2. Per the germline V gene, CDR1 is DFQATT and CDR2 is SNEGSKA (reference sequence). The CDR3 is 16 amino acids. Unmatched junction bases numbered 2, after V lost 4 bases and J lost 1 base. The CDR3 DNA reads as TGCAGTGCTACCGGGACTAGCGGGGGGAACACCGGGGAGCTGTTTTTT. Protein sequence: CSATGTSGGNTGELFF.

CDR3 amino acids: CASSQDYMGARGYTF. The DNA of the CDR3 is TGCGCCAGCAGCCAGGATTACATGGGGGCACGCGGCTACACCTTC. The chain carries TRBV4-3 and TRBJ1-2, with D tentatively TRBD1 (6 bases). The germline V gene encodes CDR1 LGHNA and CDR2 YSLEER. The V and J ends lost 3 bases and 8 bases respectively, with 19 bases between them. This CDR3 has 15 amino acids.

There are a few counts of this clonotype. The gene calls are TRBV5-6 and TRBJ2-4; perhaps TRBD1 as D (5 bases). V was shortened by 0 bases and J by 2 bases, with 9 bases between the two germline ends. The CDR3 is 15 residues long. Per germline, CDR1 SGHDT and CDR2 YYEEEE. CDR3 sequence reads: CASSLGAGTKNIQYF. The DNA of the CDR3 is TGTGCCAGCAGCTTGGGGGCAGGGACCAAAAACATTCAGTACTTC.

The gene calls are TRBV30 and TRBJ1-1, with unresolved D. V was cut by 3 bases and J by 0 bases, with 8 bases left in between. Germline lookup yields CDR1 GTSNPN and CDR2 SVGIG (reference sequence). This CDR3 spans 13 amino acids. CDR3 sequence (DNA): TGTGCCTGGAGCGAGGGTTTGAACACTGAAGCTTTCTTT. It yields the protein CAWSEGLNTEAFF.

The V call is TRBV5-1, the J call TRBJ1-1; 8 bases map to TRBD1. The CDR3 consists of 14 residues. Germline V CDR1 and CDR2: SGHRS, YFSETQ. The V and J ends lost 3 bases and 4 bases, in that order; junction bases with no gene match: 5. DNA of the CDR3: TGCGCCAGCAGCTCCCGACAGGGGTTCACTGAAGCTTTCTTT. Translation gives CASSSRQGFTEAFF.

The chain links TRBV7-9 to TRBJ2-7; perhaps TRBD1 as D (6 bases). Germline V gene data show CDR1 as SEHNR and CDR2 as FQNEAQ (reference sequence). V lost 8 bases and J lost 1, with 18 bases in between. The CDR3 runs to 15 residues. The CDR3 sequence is CASSTGTSWSYEQYF. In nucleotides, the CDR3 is TGTGCCAGCTCTACTGGGACATCTTGGTCCTACGAGCAGTACTTC.

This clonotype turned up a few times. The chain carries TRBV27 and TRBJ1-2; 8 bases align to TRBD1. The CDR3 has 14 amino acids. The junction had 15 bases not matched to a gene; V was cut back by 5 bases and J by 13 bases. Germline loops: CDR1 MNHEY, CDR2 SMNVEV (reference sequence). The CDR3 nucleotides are TGTGCCAGCAGTCCCTTTTCTGGACAGGGCGGTCTCACCTTC. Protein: CASSPFSGQGGLTF.

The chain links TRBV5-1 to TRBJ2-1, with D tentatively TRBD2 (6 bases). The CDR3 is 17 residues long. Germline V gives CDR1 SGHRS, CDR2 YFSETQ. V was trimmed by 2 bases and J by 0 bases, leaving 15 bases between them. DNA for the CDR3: TGCGCCAGCAGCTTCCCTCTAGCGCCGAGCTCCTACAATGAGCAGTTCTTC. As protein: CASSFPLAPSSYNEQFF.

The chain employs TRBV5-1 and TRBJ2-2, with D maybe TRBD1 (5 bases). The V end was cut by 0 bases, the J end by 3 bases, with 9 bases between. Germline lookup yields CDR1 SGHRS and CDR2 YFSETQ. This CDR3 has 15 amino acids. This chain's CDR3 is CASSLGQGHTGELFF. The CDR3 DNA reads TGCGCCAGCAGCTTGGGGCAGGGTCACACCGGGGAGCTGTTTTTT.

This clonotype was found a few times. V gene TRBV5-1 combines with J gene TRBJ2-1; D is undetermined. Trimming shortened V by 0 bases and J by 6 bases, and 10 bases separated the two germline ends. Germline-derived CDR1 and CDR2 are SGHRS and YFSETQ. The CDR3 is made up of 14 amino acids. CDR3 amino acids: CASSLGVVTNEQFF. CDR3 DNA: TGCGCCAGCAGCTTGGGCGTTGTGACCAATGAGCAGTTCTTC.

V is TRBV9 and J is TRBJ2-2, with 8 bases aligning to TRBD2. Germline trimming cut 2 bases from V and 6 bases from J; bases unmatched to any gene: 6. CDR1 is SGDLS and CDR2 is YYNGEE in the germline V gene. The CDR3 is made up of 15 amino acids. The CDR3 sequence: CASSVGGGRAGELFF. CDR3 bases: TGTGCCAGCAGCGTCGGCGGGGGGCGCGCCGGGGAGCTGTTTTTT.

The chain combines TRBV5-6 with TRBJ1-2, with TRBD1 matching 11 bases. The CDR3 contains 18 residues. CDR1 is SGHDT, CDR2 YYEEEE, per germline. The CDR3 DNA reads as TGTGCAGCAGCTTGTATTATTGGGGACAGGGGGTACGACTATGGCTACACCTTC. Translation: CAAACIIGDRGYDYGYTF.

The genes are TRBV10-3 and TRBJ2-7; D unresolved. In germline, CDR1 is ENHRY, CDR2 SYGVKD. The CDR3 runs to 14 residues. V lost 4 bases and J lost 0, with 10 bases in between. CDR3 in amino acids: CAISGQLSSYEQYF. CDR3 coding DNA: TGTGCCATCAGTGGGCAGCTAAGCTCCTACGAGCAGTACTTC.

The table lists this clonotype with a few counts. CDR3 DNA sequence: TGTGCCAGCAGCCAAGATATTGATCGGAATGAAAAACTGTTTTTT. Translating gives CASSQDIDRNEKLFF. The chain uses TRBV14 and TRBJ1-4; D remains unclear. Germline V gives CDR1 SGHDN, CDR2 FVKESK. V dropped 0 bases and J dropped 5 bases, with 10 bases sitting between them. There are 15 residues in the CDR3.

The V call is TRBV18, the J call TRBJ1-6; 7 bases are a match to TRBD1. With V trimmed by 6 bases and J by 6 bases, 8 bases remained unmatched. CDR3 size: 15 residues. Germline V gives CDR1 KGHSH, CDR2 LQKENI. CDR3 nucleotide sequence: TGTGCCAGCTCCCAGGGAGCAGGGGGTAATTCACCCCTCCACTTT. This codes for CASSQGAGGNSPLHF.

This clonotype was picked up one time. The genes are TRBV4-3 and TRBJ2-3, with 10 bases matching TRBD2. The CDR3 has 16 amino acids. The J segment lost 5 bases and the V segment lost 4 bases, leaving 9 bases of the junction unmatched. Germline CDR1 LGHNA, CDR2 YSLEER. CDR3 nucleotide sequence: TGCGCCAGCAGCCGGAAAGGGCTAGCGGGGGAAGATACGCAGTATTTT. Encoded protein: CASSRKGLAGEDTQYF.

CDR3 region: CSVGSRGHSYEQYF. The DNA for the CDR3 is TGCAGCGTTGGTAGCAGGGGACATTCCTACGAGCAGTACTTC. The chain couples TRBV29-1 to TRBJ2-7; maybe TRBD1 (6 bases). Germline-derived CDR1 and CDR2 are SQVTM and ANQGSEA. This CDR3 is 14 amino acids long. Deletions cut 4 bases from V and 1 base from J, with 14 bases between.

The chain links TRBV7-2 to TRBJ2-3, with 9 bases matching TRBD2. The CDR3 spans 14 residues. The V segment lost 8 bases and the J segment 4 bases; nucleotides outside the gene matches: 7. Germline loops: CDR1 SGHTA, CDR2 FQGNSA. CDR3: CASLERGAADTQYF. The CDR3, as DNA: TGTGCCAGCCTGGAGCGGGGGGCGGCAGATACGCAGTATTTT.

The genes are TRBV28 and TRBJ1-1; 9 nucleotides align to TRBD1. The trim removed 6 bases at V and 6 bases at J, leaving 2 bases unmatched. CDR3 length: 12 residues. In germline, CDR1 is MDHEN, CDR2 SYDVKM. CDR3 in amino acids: CASRRQGAEAFF. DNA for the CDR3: TGTGCCAGCAGGCGACAGGGGGCTGAAGCTTTCTTT.

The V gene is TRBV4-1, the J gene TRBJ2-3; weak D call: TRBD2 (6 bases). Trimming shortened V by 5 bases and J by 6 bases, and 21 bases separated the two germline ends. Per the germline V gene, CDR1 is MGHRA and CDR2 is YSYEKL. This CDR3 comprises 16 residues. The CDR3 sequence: CASSAYRDGGQDTQYF. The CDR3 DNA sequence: TGCGCCAGCAGCGCCTACCGGGACGGAGGGCAGGATACGCAGTATTTT.

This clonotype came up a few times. This chain's CDR3 is CASSRPGQGREKLFF. The CDR3, as DNA: TGTGCCAGCAGCCGGCCGGGACAGGGTCGGGAAAAACTGTTTTTT. V gene TRBV3-1 combines with J gene TRBJ1-4; 9 positions agree with TRBD1. The CDR3 is 15 residues long. V trimming: 4 bases; J trimming: 8 bases; junction bases outside the gene matches: 8. The V gene's germline CDR1 is LGHDT and CDR2 YNNKEL (reference sequence).

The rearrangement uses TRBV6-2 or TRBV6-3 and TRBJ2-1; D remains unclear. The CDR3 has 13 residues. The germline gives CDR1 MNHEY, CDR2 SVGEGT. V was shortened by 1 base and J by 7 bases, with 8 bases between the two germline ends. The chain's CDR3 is CASSYYGRNEQFF. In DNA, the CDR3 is TGTGCCAGCAGTTACTATGGGCGGAATGAGCAGTTCTTC.

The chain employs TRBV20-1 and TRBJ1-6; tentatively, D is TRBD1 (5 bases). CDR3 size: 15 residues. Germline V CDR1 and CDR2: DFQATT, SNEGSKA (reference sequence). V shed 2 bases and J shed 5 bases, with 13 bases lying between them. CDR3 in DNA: TGCAGTGCTAGATCTCAGGGCAGGGATAATTCACCCCTCCACTTT. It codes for CSARSQGRDNSPLHF.

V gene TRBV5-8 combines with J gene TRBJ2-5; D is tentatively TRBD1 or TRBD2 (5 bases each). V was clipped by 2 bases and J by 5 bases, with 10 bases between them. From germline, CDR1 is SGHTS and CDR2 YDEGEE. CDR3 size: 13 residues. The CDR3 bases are TGTGCCAGCAGCTTTGTCGGGGACGAGACCCAGTACTTC. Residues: CASSFVGDETQYF.

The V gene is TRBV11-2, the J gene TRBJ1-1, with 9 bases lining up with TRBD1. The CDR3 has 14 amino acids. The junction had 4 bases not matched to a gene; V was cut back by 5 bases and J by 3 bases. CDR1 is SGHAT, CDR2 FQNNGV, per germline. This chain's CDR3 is CASSDRDRDTEAFF. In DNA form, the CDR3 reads TGTGCCAGCAGCGACCGGGACAGGGACACTGAAGCTTTCTTT.

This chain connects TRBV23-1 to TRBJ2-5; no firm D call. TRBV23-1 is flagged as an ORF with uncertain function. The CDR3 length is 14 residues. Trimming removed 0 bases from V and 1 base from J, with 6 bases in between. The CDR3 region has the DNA TGCGCCAGCAGTCAATCCGCCAGCCAAGAGACCCAGTACTTC. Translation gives CASSQSASQETQYF.

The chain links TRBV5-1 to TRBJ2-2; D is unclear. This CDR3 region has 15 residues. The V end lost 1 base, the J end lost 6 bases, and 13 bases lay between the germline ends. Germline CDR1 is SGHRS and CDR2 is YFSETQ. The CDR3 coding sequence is TGCGCCAGCAGCTTGCTACCTACGACCCCCGGGGAGCTGTTTTTT. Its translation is CASSLLPTTPGELFF.

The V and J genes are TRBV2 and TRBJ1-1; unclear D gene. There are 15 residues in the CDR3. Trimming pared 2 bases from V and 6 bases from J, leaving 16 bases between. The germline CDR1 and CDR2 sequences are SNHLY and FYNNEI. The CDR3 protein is CASSERVRTAAEAFF. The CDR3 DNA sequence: TGTGCCAGCAGTGAAAGAGTTCGAACCGCCGCTGAAGCTTTCTTT.